The entry below describes one T cell receptor (beta chain). Antigen specificity is unknown. This specimen comes from a study of tumor and adjacent non-tumor tissue in lung cancer. RNA was extracted from bulk tissue without any cell sorting. The ends were cut back, 7 bases at V and 8 bases at J, with 13 bases in the middle. The germline V gene has CDR1 LGHNT and CDR2 FRNRAP. CDR3 length: 12 amino acids. Study-level findings and limits: Higher tumor TCR diversity was associated with shorter survival. Tumor repertoires had a smaller top 100 clone share than normal lung.

A modified ARM-PCR protocol with three rounds of nested PCR amplified TCRbeta. TCRdb called the multiplex PCR reads again in MiXCR, with one record for every CDR3 protein. The data show about 110,000 distinct CDR3 sequences, with under 90% seen just once and 22% held by the top ten. The V gene is TRBV12-5, the J gene TRBJ2-3; D remains unclear. The sequence derives from a man between 65 and 85 years old with non-small cell lung cancer. The sample consisted of lung tumor tissue. The CDR3 DNA follows: TGTGCTAGTGATTACAGTGAAGGTACGCAGTATTTT. Amino acids: CASDYSEGTQYF.